This TCR beta chain was observed in a study of T cell responses to AZD1222 COVID-19 vaccine. Study-level results: CD4 TCRs covered the whole spike, strongest at regions 160-218 and 743-854. Nearly half of spike-specific TCRs reportedly target unmutated variant regions. In a largely white British group with more females than males, clonal diversity was possibly underestimated.

Sequenced by immunoSEQ multiplex PCR; TCRdb stores in-frame clones only, minus some. The sample carries some 130,000 clones, 70% to 90% recorded once. With respect to this clone: The antigen is undetermined.

The sequence derives from an adult in good health. Source: peripheral blood, taken on day 0 of AZD1222 vaccination.

Here the CDR3 reads CASSLDLTDTQYF. CDR3 DNA sequence: TGCGCCAGCAGCTTGGACCTCACAGATACGCAGTATTTT. The rearrangement uses TRBV5-1 and TRBJ2-3; no clear D gene. Trimming removed 0 bases from V and 2 bases from J, with 4 bases in between. The length of the CDR3 is 13 residues. The germline V gene encodes CDR1 SGHRS and CDR2 YFSETQ.